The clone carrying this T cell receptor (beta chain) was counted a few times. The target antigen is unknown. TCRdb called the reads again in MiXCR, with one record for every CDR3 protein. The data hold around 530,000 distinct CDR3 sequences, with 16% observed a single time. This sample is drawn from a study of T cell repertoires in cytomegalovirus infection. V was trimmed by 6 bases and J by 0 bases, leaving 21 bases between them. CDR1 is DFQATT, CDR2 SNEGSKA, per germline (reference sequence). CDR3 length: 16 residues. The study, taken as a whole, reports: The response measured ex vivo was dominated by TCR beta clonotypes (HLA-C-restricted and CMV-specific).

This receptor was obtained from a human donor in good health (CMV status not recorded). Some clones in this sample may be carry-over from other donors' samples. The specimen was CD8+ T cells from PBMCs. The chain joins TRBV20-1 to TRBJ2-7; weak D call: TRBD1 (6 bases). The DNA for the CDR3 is TGCAGTGCGTTTGACAGGATTACCTCAAACTCCTACGAGCAGTACTTC. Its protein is CSAFDRITSNSYEQYF.